These 3 T cell receptor beta chains were all obtained from the same sample, sequenced in a study of T cells in Graves' hyperthyroidism and ophthalmopathy. Researchers took RNA transcripts and amplified the TCR beta CDR3 regions from them. TCR CDR3 underwent first-round RT-PCR with the HTBI primer set. TCRdb recomputed calls from the multiplex PCR reads with MiXCR, one row per CDR3 protein. The table has a few hundred thousand distinct CDR3 sequences, 21% seen once. The sequenced material came from blood. These receptors were taken from a woman in her forties or fifties with Graves' hyperthyroidism.

Remarks on this clonotype: A read error is possible here, since a much larger clone lies one base away. The chain couples TRBV30 to TRBJ1-1, with D possibly matching TRBD1 (5 bases). The CDR3 has 11 amino acids. The germline CDR1 and CDR2 sequences are GTSNPN and SVGIG (reference sequence). The CDR3 DNA reads TGTGTCTGGGGGGGTAGCTCATTGGCTTTCTTT. This translates into CVWGGSSLAFF.

This clonotype occurred many times. The chain uses TRBV5-6 and TRBJ1-5; the D gene is possibly TRBD1 (5 bases). CDR1 SGHDT and CDR2 YYEEEE come from the germline V gene. This CDR3 comprises 16 residues. V dropped 2 bases and J dropped 1 base, with 13 bases sitting between them. CDR3 bases: TGTGCCAGCAGCTTTCGACTTGGGGACAGCAATCAGCCCCAGCATTTT. Its translation is CASSFRLGDSNQPQHF.

This clonotype was seen more than once but under ten times. The chain links TRBV30 to TRBJ1-1, with no clear D. Per the germline V gene, CDR1 is GTSNPN and CDR2 is SVGIG (reference sequence). The V end was cut by 2 bases, the J end by 10 bases, with 14 bases between. The CDR3 has 12 residues. CDR3 coding DNA: TGTGCCTGGAGTTCCCCCCCGAACGCAGCTTTCTTT. As protein: CAWSSPPNAAFF.